Listed below are T cell receptor beta chains from one sample, sequenced in a study of T cell responses to AZD1222 COVID-19 vaccine. Repertoires were generated with immunoSEQ multiplex PCR, while TCRdb's copy carries only in-frame clones and drops some. This sample has some 170,000 clones; about 91% occur once, and the top ten carry roughly 4.5%. The sample was peripheral blood, taken on day 0 of MenACWY control vaccination. The source of these receptors is an adult in good health. Each CDR3 is given without its conserved first and last residue. Fields, in order: D gene, V gene, J gene, CDR3 length, CDR3 protein. The D gene is left open where the match is weak.

>NA|TRBV9|TRBJ1-1|11
ASSLWGNTEAF
>TRBD2|TRBV6-1|TRBJ2-7|13
ASSEDGGNTYEQY
>TRBD2|TRBV11-2|TRBJ2-3|13
ASSSLAGVWDTQY
>TRBD1|TRBV19|TRBJ1-5|13
ASRFGTGVHQPQH
>TRBD1|TRBV29-1|TRBJ1-4|12
SVEHRGLNEKLF
>NA|TRBV27|TRBJ2-7|12
ASSSLDSPYEQY
>NA|TRBV28|TRBJ1-1|16
ASSFPPPFKGGNTEAF
>NA|TRBV9|TRBJ2-3|12
ASSVAGSTDTQY
>NA|TRBV4-3|TRBJ2-3|12
ASSQLGGTDTQY
>NA|TRBV7-2|TRBJ1-2|12
ASSLSRERGGYT
>NA|TRBV6-2/TRBV6-3|TRBJ1-1|11
ASSYRRGTEAF
>NA|TRBV7-5|TRBJ2-2|16
VRSLGGRGTENTGELF
>TRBD1|TRBV5-1|TRBJ1-1|12
ASTFKQGSTEAF
>TRBD2|TRBV27|TRBJ2-5|14
ASSFRATSGRETQY
>TRBD2|TRBV5-1|TRBJ2-1|15
ASSPGLAGGKDNEQF
>NA|TRBV24-1|TRBJ2-1|14
ATLVAQRSSYNEQF
>NA|TRBV7-9|TRBJ1-2|12
ASSPSTDAYGYT
>TRBD1|TRBV7-8|TRBJ1-2|10
ASSRQGYGYT
>TRBD1|TRBV9|TRBJ2-2|13
ASERTGANTGELF
>TRBD1|TRBV28|TRBJ1-1|12
ASSKNRGFTEAF